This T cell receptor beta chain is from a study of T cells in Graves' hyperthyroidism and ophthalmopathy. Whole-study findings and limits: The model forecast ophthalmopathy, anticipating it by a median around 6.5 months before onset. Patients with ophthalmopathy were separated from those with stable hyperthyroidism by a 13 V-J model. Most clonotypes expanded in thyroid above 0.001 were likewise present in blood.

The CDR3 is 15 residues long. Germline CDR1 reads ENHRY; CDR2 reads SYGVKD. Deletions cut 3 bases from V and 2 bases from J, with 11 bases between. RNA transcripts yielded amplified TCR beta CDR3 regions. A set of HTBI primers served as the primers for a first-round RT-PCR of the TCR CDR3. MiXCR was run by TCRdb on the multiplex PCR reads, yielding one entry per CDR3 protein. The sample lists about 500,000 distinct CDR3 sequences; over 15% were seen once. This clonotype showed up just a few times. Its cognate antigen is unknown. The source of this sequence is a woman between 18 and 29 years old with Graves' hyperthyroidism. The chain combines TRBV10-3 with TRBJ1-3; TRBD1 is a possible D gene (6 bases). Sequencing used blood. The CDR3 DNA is TGTGCCATCAGTGAAGCTGGGGGGCCTGGAAACACCATATATTTT. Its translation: CAISEAGGPGNTIYF.